This T cell receptor (beta chain) derives from a study of T cells in Graves' hyperthyroidism and ophthalmopathy (dated by TCRdb to the late 2010s). Regarding the research as a whole: Peripheral blood was sampled at the time of initial diagnosis, prior to any treatment. TCR V-J signatures able to tell the groups apart were searched for in a discovery cohort of 95 or so patients, of whom 43 had Graves' ophthalmopathy and about 60 had stable Graves' hyperthyroidism. Prospective prediction of ophthalmopathy was tested in an independent validation cohort of 18 to 20 hyperthyroidism patients and some 17 patients who later progressed to ophthalmopathy. The roughly 94 discovery patients were randomly split 7:3 into training and test sets. In roughly six Graves' hyperthyroidism patients, the study also compared T-cell repertoires from thyroid tissue with T-cell repertoires from blood. After blood sampling, hyperthyroidism patients were treated with methimazole at a starting dose of 30 mg daily, and ophthalmopathy patients were treated with high-dose intravenous methylprednisolone. The paper describes TCR Vbeta CDR3 sequencing of some 130 peripheral blood samples, made up of 43 ophthalmopathy patients, 70 to 80 hyperthyroidism patients and approximately 17 progressor patients. Study-wide findings and limitations: No statistical method was used to set the sample size in advance, and investigators knew the group allocation. Most expanded thyroid clonotypes (frequency above 0.001) were also detected in blood, suggesting blood repertoires may reflect thyroid immune responses. A 13 V-J signature model separated ophthalmopathy from stable hyperthyroidism, with over 85% sensitivity and 81.08% specificity in cross-validation and 80%/75% in testing. During validation, the model predicted progression to ophthalmopathy a median of about 6.5 months ahead of onset, with approximately 70% sensitivity and roughly 75% specificity.

Amplification of TCR beta CDR3 regions was carried out from RNA transcripts. A first-round RT-PCR of the TCR CDR3 used the HTBI primer set with the Qiagen OneStep RT-PCR kit. A second multiplex PCR round built the libraries, followed by size selection and purification. Paired-end sequencing of the libraries was performed with 100 bp reads on an Illumina HiSeq2000. On the authors' methods: SOAPnuke was used to process the raw data, removing reads that contained adapters or uncalled bases, had a mean Phred below 15, or lacked an exact match to the constant primer or identifier. COPE v1.2.5 was used to merge high-quality paired reads, and clonotypes were defined as unique nucleotide sequences. Clonotypes were aligned to IMGT TRBV, TRBD and TRBJ reference segments using MiTCR v1.1. The analysis was restricted to V-J combinations with a frequency above 0.0001, which together covered about 99% of the repertoires. The TCS score was defined as F50 (clonal expansion) divided by E x V (chaos), with BLOSUM62-based TCRdist calculated between CDR3 peptides within each V-J. Welch's t-statistics and random forest reduced around 520 V-J features to roughly 13, which were used in a naive Bayes classifier (R e1071). In TCRdb, the public reads were trimmed at Q25 with fastp and aligned with MiXCR, with productive beta chains retained. Merged by CDR3 protein, the rows form single entries marked with the most common genes and DNA. The V and J calls were determined by TCRdb, not by the authors. The sample data list about 290,000 distinct CDR3 sequences, and roughly 13% of these were observed just once. The leading ten clones occupy approximately 8.6% of the sample.

The count of this clonotype is one. Its antigen specificity is not known. Base qualities are missing; no much larger clone stands one base away. A solitary read yields weak support. The hyperthyroidism patients were between 18 and 65 years old and newly diagnosed, with a disease duration of less than 2 months. Exclusion was applied to patients with uncontrolled infections, other autoimmune diseases, pregnancy or lactation. Diagnoses were established on the basis of clinical symptoms, serum thyroxine and TRAb, thyroid ultrasound, and orbital computed tomography. Blood from progressor patients was drawn when they were first diagnosed with hyperthyroidism, before any ophthalmopathy symptoms appeared. PBMCs were separated from about 10 ml of fresh peripheral blood using Ficoll-Paque density gradient centrifugation. Progressor patients were initially diagnosed with Graves' hyperthyroidism and developed ophthalmopathy during follow-up. Trizol reagent was used to extract total RNA, and RNA quality was then checked on an Agilent 2100 Bioanalyzer.

CDR1 WNHNN and CDR2 SYGVQD are derived from the germline V gene (reference sequence). There are 15 amino acids in the CDR3, from cysteine to phenylalanine inclusive. Solely the CDR3 DNA is kept, with 45 bases framed from the first base. Cut back by 5 bases and 2 bases, the V and J ends lie 13 bases apart. Material for sequencing was blood. This TCR was sampled from a woman aged 25 to 39 with Graves' hyperthyroidism that later progressed to Graves' ophthalmopathy. This chain joins TRBV10-1 to TRBJ2-1, with a tentative D call of TRBD1 or TRBD2, each matching 5 bases. The DNA is TGCGCCAGCAGTTTCTCCGGGGCCACCTACAATGAGCAGTTCTTC. Its coded protein is CASSFSGATYNEQFF.